The T cell receptor (beta chain) described here comes from a study of shared clonotypes between healthy human individuals. CD45RO negativity and positive selection for CCR7 defined naive CD8 cells, a population that excluded terminally differentiated effector memory CD45RA+ cells. Measured with immunoSEQ multiplex PCR; TCRdb has only the in-frame clones, and not every one. The data contain under 700,000 clones, 85% to 95% of them singletons. Sequencing was performed on naive CD8+ T cells sorted from blood. This clonotype was sampled from a woman in her twenties or thirties in good health.

DNA of the CDR3: TGTGCCAGCAGCTTAGCAGCTAGCGGGAGGGCCAAATCCTACAATGAGCAGTTCTTC. Protein product: CASSLAASGRAKSYNEQFF. The V call is TRBV13, the J call TRBJ2-1, with TRBD2 identical over 12 bases. This CDR3 region has 19 residues. The germline CDR1 and CDR2 sequences are PRHDT and FYEKMQ (reference sequence). The V gene end was trimmed by 1 base and the J gene end by 1 base; junction bases not matched to a gene: 8.